A selection of T cell receptor beta chains follows, all from one sample in a study of T cells after yellow fever vaccination. Each CDR3 protein gets one entry after TCRdb re-called the 5' RACE reads with MiXCR. The profile shows roughly 330,000 distinct CDR3 sequences, 3% to 4.5% of them singletons. The material was PBMCs, obtained 5 days after the yellow fever booster vaccination. Source of these receptors: a man in his late teens or twenties who received the YFV17D yellow fever vaccine. Both conserved end residues are part of each CDR3. A D gene is named only where the DNA matches it firmly. The size of a clone is reported for some rows only, either as once, few or many, or as a class for expanded clones.

d_call: -
v_call: TRBV12-3/TRBV12-4
clone_size: -
j_call: TRBJ2-5
cdr3_nt: TGTGCCAGCAGTGACTCGCCCCGGGGGCGTCCCCAAAGGACCCAGTACTTC
cdr3_aa: CASSDSPRGRPQRTQYF

d_call: -
v_call: TRBV27
clone_size: -
j_call: TRBJ2-3
cdr3_nt: TGTGCCAGCGGCGCAATGGGTAAGGCAGATACGCAGTATTTT
cdr3_aa: CASGAMGKADTQYF

d_call: -
v_call: TRBV5-5
clone_size: many
j_call: TRBJ1-6
cdr3_nt: TGTGCCAGTTCAGGCAGGAGCTCCTATAATTCACCCCTCCACTTT
cdr3_aa: CASSGRSSYNSPLHF

d_call: -
v_call: TRBV6-6
clone_size: -
j_call: TRBJ1-4
cdr3_nt: TGTGCCAGCAGACCTCAGGGTTTCGGGATTAATCTGTATGAAAAACTGTTTTTT
cdr3_aa: CASRPQGFGINLYEKLFF

d_call: -
v_call: TRBV7-2
clone_size: -
j_call: TRBJ2-3
cdr3_nt: TGTGCCAGCAGCCCCGGGCGCCTTGGGGATACGCAGTATTTT
cdr3_aa: CASSPGRLGDTQYF

d_call: -
v_call: TRBV25-1
clone_size: many
j_call: TRBJ1-2
cdr3_nt: TGTGCCAGCAGTGAATCCAGTGGCTACACCTTC
cdr3_aa: CASSESSGYTF

d_call: -
v_call: TRBV24-1
clone_size: many
j_call: TRBJ2-2
cdr3_nt: TGTGCCACCGGGCTTGGCGGGGAGCTGTTTTTT
cdr3_aa: CATGLGGELFF

d_call: -
v_call: TRBV5-1
clone_size: many
j_call: TRBJ2-3
cdr3_nt: TGCGCCAGCAGCCCCCATGTCCGGGCCGATACGCAGTATTTT
cdr3_aa: CASSPHVRADTQYF

d_call: -
v_call: TRBV4-1
clone_size: -
j_call: TRBJ2-3
cdr3_nt: TGCGCCAGCAGCCAAGTTGGTATCCACACAGATACGCAGTATTTT
cdr3_aa: CASSQVGIHTDTQYF

d_call: TRBD1
v_call: TRBV4-2
clone_size: -
j_call: TRBJ2-2
cdr3_nt: TGTGCCAGCAGCCAAGATGGACAGGGGGACACCGGGGAGCTGTTTTTT
cdr3_aa: CASSQDGQGDTGELFF

d_call: TRBD1
v_call: TRBV7-8
clone_size: -
j_call: TRBJ2-5
cdr3_nt: TGTGCCAGCACCTTGTCCCGGGACAGGGTTCGGTGGAGGGAGACCCAGTACTTC
cdr3_aa: CASTLSRDRVRWRETQYF

d_call: TRBD2
v_call: TRBV12-3/TRBV12-4
clone_size: -
j_call: TRBJ2-5
cdr3_nt: TGTGCCAGCACCCCGGGGACTAGCGGACCCCAGTACTTC
cdr3_aa: CASTPGTSGPQYF

d_call: TRBD1
v_call: TRBV7-9
clone_size: few
j_call: TRBJ1-2
cdr3_nt: TGTGCCAGCAGCCCAACAGGGGTTCATGGCTACACCTTC
cdr3_aa: CASSPTGVHGYTF

d_call: -
v_call: TRBV6-5
clone_size: few
j_call: TRBJ1-1
cdr3_nt: TGTGCCAGCAGTTACTCCTGGGAACCGAACACTGAAGCTTTCTTT
cdr3_aa: CASSYSWEPNTEAFF

d_call: -
v_call: TRBV12-3/TRBV12-4
clone_size: many
j_call: TRBJ1-5
cdr3_nt: TGTGCCAGCAGCTGGAGTAGCAATCAGCCCCAGCATTTT
cdr3_aa: CASSWSSNQPQHF